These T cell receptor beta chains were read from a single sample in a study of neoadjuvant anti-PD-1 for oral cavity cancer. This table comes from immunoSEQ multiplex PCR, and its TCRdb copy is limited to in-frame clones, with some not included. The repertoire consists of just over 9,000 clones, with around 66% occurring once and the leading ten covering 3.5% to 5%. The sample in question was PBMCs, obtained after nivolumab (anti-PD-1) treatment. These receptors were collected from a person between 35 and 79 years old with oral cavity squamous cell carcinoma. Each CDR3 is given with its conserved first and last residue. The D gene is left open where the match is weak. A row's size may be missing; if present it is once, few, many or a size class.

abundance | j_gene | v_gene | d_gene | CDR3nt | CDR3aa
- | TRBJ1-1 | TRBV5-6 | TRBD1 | TGTGCCAGCAGCTTGGCTTGGGACAGCACTGAAGCTTTCTTT | CASSLAWDSTEAFF
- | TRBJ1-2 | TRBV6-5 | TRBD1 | TGTGCCAGCAGGAGGACAGGGGATGGCTACACCTTC | CASRRTGDGYTF
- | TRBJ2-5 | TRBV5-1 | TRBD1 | TGCGCCAGCAGGGCCGGGACAGGGTCGGAGACCCAGTACTTC | CASRAGTGSETQYF
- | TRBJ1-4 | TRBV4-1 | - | TGCGCCAGCAGCCCAAGTAGAGTGGGAAAACTGTTTTTT | CASSPSRVGKLFF
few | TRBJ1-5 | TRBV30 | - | TGTGCCTGGACCCCCGTACGGTATAGCAATCAGCCCCAGCATTTT | CAWTPVRYSNQPQHF
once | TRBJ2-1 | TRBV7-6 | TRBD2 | TGTGCCAGCAGCTTGGGACTAGCGGGAGCGGGTGAGCAGTTCTTC | CASSLGLAGAGEQFF
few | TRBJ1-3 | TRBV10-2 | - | TGCGCCAGCAGTGAGAGGAGCTCTGGAAACACCATATATTTT | CASSERSSGNTIYF
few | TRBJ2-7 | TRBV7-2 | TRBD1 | TGTGCCAGCAGCTTAGCAGGACAGGGGAGCTCCTACGAGCAGTACTTC | CASSLAGQGSSYEQYF
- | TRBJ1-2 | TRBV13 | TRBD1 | TGTGCCAGCAGCTTACAAGGACAGGGGGCTCTTGGCTACACCTTC | CASSLQGQGALGYTF
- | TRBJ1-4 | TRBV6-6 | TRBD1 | TGTGCCAGCAGTCGGACAGGGGAGGCTAATGAAAAACTGTTTTTT | CASSRTGEANEKLFF
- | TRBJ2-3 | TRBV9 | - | TGTGCCAGCAGCGTAGGAGATACGCAGTATTTT | CASSVGDTQYF
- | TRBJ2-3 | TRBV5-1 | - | TGCGCCAGCAGCTTGCCAGGGGCACCGGGACCGGATACGCAGTATTTT | CASSLPGAPGPDTQYF
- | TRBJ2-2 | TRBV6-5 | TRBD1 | TGTGCCAGCAGTGGACAGGGGGCCGGGGAGCTGTTTTTT | CASSGQGAGELFF
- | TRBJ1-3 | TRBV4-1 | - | TGCGCCAGCAGCCAAGATCAACAAACGAGTGGAAACACCATATATTTT | CASSQDQQTSGNTIYF
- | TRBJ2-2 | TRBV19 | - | TGTGCCAGTAAACCCCAAAGGGGCAGGCGATCGAACACCGGGGAGCTGTTTTTT | CASKPQRGRRSNTGELFF
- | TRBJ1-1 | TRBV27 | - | TGTGCCAGCAGTTCGCGACAGATGATGAACACTGAAGCTTTCTTT | CASSSRQMMNTEAFF
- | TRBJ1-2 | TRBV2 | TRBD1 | TGTGCCAGCAGGACAGGGGATGGCTACACCTTC | CASRTGDGYTF